This T cell receptor beta chain was recovered during a study of blood T cell repertoires in COVID-19. Per the authors' pipeline: Amplification with reference gene primers provided the estimates of nucleated cell counts. TCRdb's table, derived via immunoSEQ multiplex PCR, lists solely in-frame clones and lacks some. The DNA gave D and trimming, while V, J and clone size come from that table. The sample contains about 260,000 clones, over 75% of which appear only once. V lost 3 bases and J 1 base, leaving 9 bases between the germline ends. Germline loops: CDR1 MNHEY, CDR2 SMNVEV (reference sequence). The CDR3 is 14 amino acids.

This receptor was taken from a woman aged 40 to 50 who had been exposed to COVID-19. The rearrangement joins TRBV27 to TRBJ1-1; no reliable D call. The sample taken for sequencing was PBMCs or T cells enriched from blood (not recorded which). The CDR3 sequence: CASSFLYKNTEAFF. CDR3 bases: TGTGCCAGCAGTTTCCTTTACAAGAACACTGAAGCTTTCTTT.